The entry that follows covers one T cell receptor (beta chain) sequence. Participant age was roughly 18 to 90 years, and participants resided in roughly 24 US areas. Each participant's cohort was designated according to participant-reported clinical history. Up to 2 weeks before entering the study, exposed participants had met a COVID-19 case. CDR3 size: 16 residues. Per germline, CDR1 LGHNA and CDR2 YSLEER. V shed 0 bases and J shed 4 bases, with 13 bases lying between them. Using immunoSEQ multiplex PCR, the repertoire was profiled, and TCRdb retains in-frame clones only, with some absent. The data show 320,000 or so clones, about 85% seen once. The sample belongs to a study of blood T cell repertoires in COVID-19.

This receptor was obtained from a woman in her 30s who had been exposed to COVID-19. Sequencing was carried out using PBMCs or T cells enriched from blood (not recorded which). This chain uses TRBV4-3 with TRBJ1-3; tentatively, D is TRBD1 (5 bases). The DNA of the CDR3 is TGCGCCAGCAGCCAAGATATCCGGGGGTCCGGAAACACCATATATTTT. Protein: CASSQDIRGSGNTIYF.